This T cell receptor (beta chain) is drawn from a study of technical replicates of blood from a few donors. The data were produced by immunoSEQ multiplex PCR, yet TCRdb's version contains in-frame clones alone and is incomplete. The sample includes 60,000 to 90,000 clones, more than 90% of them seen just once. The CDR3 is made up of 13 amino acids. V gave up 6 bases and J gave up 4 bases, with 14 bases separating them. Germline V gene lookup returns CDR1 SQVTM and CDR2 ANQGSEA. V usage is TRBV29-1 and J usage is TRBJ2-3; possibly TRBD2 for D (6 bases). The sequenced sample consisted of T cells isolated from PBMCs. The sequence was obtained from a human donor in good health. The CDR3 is CSVLSLAPDTQYF. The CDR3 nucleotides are TGCAGCGTCCTCAGTCTAGCGCCAGATACGCAGTATTTT.